Sequencing of this T cell receptor (beta chain) was carried out in a study of blood T cell repertoires in COVID-19. Turning to the study itself: Sites across the United States, Italy and Spain contributed samples from acute and convalescent COVID-19.

Methods used by the authors: How many nucleated cells were present was estimated from reference gene primer amplification. Measured with immunoSEQ multiplex PCR; TCRdb has only the in-frame clones, and not every one. V and J calls and clone size are as listed in that table; D and trimming were resolved from the DNA. The sample includes about 160,000 clones, roughly 93% seen only once; the top ten take roughly 4.4%. CDR1 is SGHDT, CDR2 YYEEEE, per germline. V was pared by 2 bases and J by 4 bases, with 7 bases of the junction left unmatched. The CDR3 sequence is 15 residues long. The source is a woman in her fifties or sixties with acute or convalescent COVID-19. Sequencing used peripheral blood. V gene TRBV5-6 combines with J gene TRBJ1-1; 8 positions agree with TRBD1. The CDR3 DNA reads TGTGCCAGCAGCTTCGGACCAACAGGGGGCACTGAAGCTTTCTTT. Its protein is CASSFGPTGGTEAFF.